The text below deals with one TCR beta chain. Its antigen is as yet unknown. At one end, the junction sequence differs from germline, possibly due to a read error. These data originate in a study of cytomegalovirus exposure and HLA in healthy donors. Findings and limits, study-wide: Cytomegalovirus-associated status was assigned to more than 150 TCR beta chains. Most of the TCR beta V segments (in an earlier analysis) were productive either about 87% or about 30% of the time.

CDR1 is SGHTA and CDR2 is FQGNSA in the germline V gene. The CDR3 is 15 residues long. The PCR made use of 60 Vbeta and 13 Jbeta primers. This table comes from immunoSEQ multiplex PCR, and its TCRdb copy is limited to in-frame clones, with some not included. The sample table includes about 170,000 clones. The sequence was obtained from a woman under 30 in good health and CMV-seropositive. The V call is TRBV7-2, the J call TRBJ1-2, with no clear D. Source material: PBMCs. This CDR3 is CARSLDQWLTYGYTF. The CDR3 nucleotides read TGTGCCCGCAGCTTAGATCAGTGGCTGACATATGGCTACACCTTC.